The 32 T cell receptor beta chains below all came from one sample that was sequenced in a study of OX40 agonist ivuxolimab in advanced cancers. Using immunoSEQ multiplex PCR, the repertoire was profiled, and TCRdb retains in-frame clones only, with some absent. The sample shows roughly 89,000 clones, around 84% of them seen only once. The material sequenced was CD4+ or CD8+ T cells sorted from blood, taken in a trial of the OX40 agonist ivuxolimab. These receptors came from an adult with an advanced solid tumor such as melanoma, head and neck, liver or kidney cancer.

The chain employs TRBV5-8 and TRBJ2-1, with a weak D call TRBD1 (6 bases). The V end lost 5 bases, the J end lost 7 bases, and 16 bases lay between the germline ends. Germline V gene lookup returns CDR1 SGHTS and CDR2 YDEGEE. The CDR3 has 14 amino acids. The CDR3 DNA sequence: TGTGCCAGCAGGCCTGGACAGAACAAGAATGAGCAGTTCTTC. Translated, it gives CASRPGQNKNEQFF.

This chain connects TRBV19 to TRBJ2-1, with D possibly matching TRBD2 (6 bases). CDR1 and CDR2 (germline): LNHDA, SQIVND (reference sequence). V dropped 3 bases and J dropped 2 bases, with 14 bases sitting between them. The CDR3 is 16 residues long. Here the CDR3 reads CASSISRAGPYNEQFF. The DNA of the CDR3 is TGTGCCAGTAGTATTTCGCGAGCGGGTCCCTACAATGAGCAGTTCTTC.

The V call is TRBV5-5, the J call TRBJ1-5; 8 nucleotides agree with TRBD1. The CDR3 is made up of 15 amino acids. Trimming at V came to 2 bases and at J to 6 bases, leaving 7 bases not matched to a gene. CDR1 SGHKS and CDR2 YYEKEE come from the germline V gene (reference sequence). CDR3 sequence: CASSFSQGAGQPQHF. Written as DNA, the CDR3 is TGTGCCAGCAGCTTTTCTCAGGGGGCTGGTCAGCCCCAGCATTTT.

CDR3 nucleotides: TGTGCCAGCACACTCCTATTGGGCCAGCCCCAGCATTTT. Amino acid sequence: CASTLLLGQPQHF. The gene calls are TRBV27 and TRBJ1-5; no reliable D call. Germline V gene data show CDR1 as MNHEY and CDR2 as SMNVEV (reference sequence). This CDR3 spans 13 amino acids. Trimming pared 7 bases from V and 7 bases from J, leaving 14 bases between.

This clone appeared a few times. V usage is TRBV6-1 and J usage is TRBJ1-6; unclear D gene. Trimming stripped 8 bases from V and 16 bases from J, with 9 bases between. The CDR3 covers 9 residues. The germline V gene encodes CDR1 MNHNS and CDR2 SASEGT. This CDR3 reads CASGQELHF. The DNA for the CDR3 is TGTGCCAGCGGTCAGGAGCTCCACTTT.

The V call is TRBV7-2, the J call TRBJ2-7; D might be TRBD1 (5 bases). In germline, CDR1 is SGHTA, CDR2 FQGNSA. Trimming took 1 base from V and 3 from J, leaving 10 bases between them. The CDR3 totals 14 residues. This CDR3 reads CASSLDRQGYEQYF. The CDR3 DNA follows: TGTGCCAGCAGCTTAGATCGGCAGGGCTACGAGCAGTACTTC.

CDR3 nucleotide sequence: TGTGCCAGCAGCTTAAGCGGACAGCGCGGTAACTATGGCTACACCTTC. As protein: CASSLSGQRGNYGYTF. V is TRBV7-3 and J is TRBJ1-2, with a tentative D call TRBD1 (6 bases). Germline-derived CDR1 and CDR2 are SGHTA and FQGTGA. The ends were cut back, 1 base at V and 1 base at J, with 13 bases in the middle. This CDR3 comprises 16 residues.

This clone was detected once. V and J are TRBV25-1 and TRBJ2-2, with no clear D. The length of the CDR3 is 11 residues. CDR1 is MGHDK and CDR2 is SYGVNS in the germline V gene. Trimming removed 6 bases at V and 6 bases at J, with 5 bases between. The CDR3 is CASRRSGELFF. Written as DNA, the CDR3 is TGTGCCAGCAGACGCTCCGGGGAGCTGTTTTTT.

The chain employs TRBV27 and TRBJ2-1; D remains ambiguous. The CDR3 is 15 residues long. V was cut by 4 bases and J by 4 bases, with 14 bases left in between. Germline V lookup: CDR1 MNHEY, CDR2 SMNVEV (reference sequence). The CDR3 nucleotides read TGTGCCAGCAGTTCGCAGCGTGACGGTTACAATGAGCAGTTCTTC. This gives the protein CASSSQRDGYNEQFF.

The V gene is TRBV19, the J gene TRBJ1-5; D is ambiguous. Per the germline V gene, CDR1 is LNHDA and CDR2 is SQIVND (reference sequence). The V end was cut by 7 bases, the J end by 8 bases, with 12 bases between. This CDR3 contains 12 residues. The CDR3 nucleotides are TGTGCCAGTACGGAGGGCGTAAAGCCCCAGCATTTT. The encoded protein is CASTEGVKPQHF.

Written as DNA, the CDR3 is TGCGCCAGCAGCCACCCCTATGGCACAGGGGGCCACGGTGAAAAACTGTTTTTT. Amino acids: CASSHPYGTGGHGEKLFF. The chain joins TRBV4-3 to TRBJ1-4; TRBD1 matches 9 bases. The V gene end was trimmed by 3 bases and the J gene end by 7 bases; junction bases not matched to a gene: 15. This CDR3 comprises 18 residues. Per germline, CDR1 LGHNA and CDR2 YSLEER.

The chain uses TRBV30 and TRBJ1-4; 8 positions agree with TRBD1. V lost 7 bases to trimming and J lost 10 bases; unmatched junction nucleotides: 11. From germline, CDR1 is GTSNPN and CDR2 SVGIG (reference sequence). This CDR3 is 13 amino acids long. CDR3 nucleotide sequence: TGTGCCTCGAGGTTAGGGACAGGTGGAAAACTGTTTTTT. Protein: CASRLGTGGKLFF. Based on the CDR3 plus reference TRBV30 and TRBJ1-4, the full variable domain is SQTIHQWPATLVQPVGSPLSLECTVEGTSNPNLYWYRQAAGRGLQLLFYSVGIGQISSEVPQNLSASRPQDRQFILSSKKLLLSDSGFYLCASRLGTGGKLFFGSGTQLSVL.

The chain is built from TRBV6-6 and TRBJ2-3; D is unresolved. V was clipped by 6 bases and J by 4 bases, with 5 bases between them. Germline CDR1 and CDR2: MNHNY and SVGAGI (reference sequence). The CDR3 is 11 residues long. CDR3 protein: CASRDADTQYF. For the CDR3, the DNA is TGTGCCAGCAGGGACGCAGATACGCAGTATTTT.

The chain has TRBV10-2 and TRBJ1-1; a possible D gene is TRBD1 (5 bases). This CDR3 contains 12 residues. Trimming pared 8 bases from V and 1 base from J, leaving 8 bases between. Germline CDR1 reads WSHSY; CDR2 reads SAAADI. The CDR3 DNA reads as TGCGCCAGCCTCGGGGGGAACACTGAAGCTTTCTTT. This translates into CASLGGNTEAFF.

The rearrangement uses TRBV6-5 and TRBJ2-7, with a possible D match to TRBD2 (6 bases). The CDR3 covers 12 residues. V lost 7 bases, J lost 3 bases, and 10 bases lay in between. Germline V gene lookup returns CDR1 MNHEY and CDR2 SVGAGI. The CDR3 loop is CASNGGGYEQYF. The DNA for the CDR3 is TGTGCCAGCAACGGGGGTGGCTACGAGCAGTACTTC.

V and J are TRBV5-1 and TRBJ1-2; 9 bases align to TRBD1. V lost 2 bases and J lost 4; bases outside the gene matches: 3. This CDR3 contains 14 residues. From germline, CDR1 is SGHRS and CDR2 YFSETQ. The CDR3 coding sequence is TGCGCCAGCAGCTTCACAGGGGGCGCCTATGGCTACACCTTC. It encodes CASSFTGGAYGYTF.

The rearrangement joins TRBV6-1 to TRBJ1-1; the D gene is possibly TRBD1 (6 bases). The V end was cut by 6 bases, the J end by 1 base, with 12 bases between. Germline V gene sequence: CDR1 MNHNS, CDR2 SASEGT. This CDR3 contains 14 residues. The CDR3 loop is CASRVGGGNTEAFF. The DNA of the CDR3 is TGTGCCAGCAGGGTAGGGGGAGGGAACACTGAAGCTTTCTTT.

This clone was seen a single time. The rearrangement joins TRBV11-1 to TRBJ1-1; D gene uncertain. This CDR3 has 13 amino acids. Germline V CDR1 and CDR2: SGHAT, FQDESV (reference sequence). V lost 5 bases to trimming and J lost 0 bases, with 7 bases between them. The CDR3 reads CASSTSMNTEAFF. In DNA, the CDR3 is TGTGCCAGCAGCACATCGATGAACACTGAAGCTTTCTTT.

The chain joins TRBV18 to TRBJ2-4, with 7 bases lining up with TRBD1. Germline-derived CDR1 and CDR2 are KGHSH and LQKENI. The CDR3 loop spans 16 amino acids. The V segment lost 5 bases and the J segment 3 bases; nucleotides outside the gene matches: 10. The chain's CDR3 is CASSGTADPGKNIQYF. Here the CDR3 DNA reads TGTGCCAGCTCAGGGACAGCCGATCCTGGCAAAAACATTCAGTACTTC. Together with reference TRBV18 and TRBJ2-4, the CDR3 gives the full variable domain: NAGVMQNPRHLVRRRGQEARLRCSPMKGHSHVYWYRQLPEEGLKFMVYLQKENIIDESGMPKERFSAEFPKEGPSILRIQQVVRGDSAAYFCASSGTADPGKNIQYFGAGTRLSVL.

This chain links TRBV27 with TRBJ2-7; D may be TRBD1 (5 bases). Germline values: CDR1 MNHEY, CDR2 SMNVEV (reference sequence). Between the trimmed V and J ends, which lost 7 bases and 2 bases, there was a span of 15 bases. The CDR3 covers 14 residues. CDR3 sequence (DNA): TGTGCCAGCAAAAAGGGGCTCCTCACCTACGAGCAGTACTTC. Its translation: CASKKGLLTYEQYF.

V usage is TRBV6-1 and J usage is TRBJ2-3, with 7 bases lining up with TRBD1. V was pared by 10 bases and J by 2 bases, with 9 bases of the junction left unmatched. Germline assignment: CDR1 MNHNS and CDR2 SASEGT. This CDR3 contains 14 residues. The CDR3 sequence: CAIRWGQHTDTQYF. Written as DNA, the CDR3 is TGTGCCATCCGTTGGGGACAGCACACAGATACGCAGTATTTT.

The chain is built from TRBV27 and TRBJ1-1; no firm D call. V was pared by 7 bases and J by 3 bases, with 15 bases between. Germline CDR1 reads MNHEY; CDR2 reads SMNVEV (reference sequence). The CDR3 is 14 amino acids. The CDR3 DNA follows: TGTGCCAGCAAGGTTCTGAGGGAGGACACTGAAGCTTTCTTT. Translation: CASKVLREDTEAFF.

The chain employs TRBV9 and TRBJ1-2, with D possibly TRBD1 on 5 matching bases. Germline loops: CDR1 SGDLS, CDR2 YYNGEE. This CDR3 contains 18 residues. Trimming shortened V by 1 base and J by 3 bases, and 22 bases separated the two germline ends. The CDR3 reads CASSVFGTPSAGYYGYTF. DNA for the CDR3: TGTGCCAGCAGCGTATTCGGAACTCCGTCGGCAGGGTACTATGGCTACACCTTC.

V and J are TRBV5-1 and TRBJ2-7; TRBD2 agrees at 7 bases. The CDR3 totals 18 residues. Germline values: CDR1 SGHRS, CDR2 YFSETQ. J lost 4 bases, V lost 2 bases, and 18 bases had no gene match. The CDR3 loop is CASSFSPGGPSGRYEQYF. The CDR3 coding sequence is TGCGCCAGCAGCTTCTCTCCGGGGGGACCCTCGGGTAGATACGAGCAGTACTTC.

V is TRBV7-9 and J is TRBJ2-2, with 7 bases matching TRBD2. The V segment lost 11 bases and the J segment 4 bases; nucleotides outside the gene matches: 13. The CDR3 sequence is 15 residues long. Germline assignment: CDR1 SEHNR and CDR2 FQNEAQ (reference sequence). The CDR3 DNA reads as TGTGCCGCGAGCAGAGGGGTAGCGGGCACCGGGGAGCTGTTTTTT. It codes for CAASRGVAGTGELFF.

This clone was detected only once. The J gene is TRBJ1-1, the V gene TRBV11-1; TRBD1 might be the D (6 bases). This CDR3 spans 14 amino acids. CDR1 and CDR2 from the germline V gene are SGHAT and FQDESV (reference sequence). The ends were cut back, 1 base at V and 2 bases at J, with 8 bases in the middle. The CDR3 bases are TGTGCCAGCAGCTTAGTAGGGGGTAACACTGAAGCTTTCTTT. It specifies CASSLVGGNTEAFF.

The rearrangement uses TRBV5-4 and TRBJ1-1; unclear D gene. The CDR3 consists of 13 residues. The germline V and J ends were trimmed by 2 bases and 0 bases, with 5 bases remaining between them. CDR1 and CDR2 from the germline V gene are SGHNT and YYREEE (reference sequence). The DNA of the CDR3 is TGTGCCAGCAGCTTAGATCTGAACACTGAAGCTTTCTTT. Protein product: CASSLDLNTEAFF.

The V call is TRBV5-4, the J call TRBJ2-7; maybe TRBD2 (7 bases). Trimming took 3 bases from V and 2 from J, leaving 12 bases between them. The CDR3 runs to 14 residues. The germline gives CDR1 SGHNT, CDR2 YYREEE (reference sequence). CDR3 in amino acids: CASSSPGGPYEQYF. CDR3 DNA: TGTGCCAGCAGCTCCCCGGGGGGCCCCTACGAGCAGTACTTC.

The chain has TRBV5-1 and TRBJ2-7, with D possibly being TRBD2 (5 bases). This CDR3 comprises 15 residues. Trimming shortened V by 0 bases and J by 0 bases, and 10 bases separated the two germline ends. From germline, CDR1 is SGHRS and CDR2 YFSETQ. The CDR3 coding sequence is TGCGCCAGCAGCTTGGTTTCGGGGAGCTCCTACGAGCAGTACTTC. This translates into CASSLVSGSSYEQYF.

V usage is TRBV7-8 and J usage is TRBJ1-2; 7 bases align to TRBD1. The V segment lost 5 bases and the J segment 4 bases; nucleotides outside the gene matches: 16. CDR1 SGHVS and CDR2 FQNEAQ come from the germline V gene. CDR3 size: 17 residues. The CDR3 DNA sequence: TGTGCCAGCAGCCAGAGTAACCGAAGACAGGGTACCTATGGCTACACCTTC. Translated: CASSQSNRRQGTYGYTF.

The DNA for the CDR3 is TGTGCCAGCTCACCGTCAGGGTTAACCTACGAGCAGTACTTC. Encoded protein: CASSPSGLTYEQYF. This chain links TRBV18 with TRBJ2-7; weak D call: TRBD1 (5 bases). With 3 bases removed from V and 2 bases from J, the gap between germline ends came to 11 bases. The CDR3 extends over 14 amino acids. From germline, CDR1 is KGHSH and CDR2 LQKENI. Looking up the rest from reference TRBV18 and TRBJ2-7 gives the full variable domain: NAGVMQNPRHLVRRRGQEARLRCSPMKGHSHVYWYRQLPEEGLKFMVYLQKENIIDESGMPKERFSAEFPKEGPSILRIQQVVRGDSAAYFCASSPSGLTYEQYFGPGTRLTVT.

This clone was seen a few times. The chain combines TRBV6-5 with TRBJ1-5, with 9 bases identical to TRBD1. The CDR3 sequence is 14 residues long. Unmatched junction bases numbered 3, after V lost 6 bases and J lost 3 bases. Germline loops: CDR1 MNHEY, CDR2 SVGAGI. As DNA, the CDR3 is TGTGCCAGCAGGGGACAGGGATTCAATCAGCCCCAGCATTTT. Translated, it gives CASRGQGFNQPQHF.